The 24 T cell receptor beta chains in this list originate from one sample, sequenced in a study of T cell responses to AZD1222 COVID-19 vaccine (dated by TCRdb to the early 2020s). In the paper's terms, the time point label means: about 28 days (+/-7) after the second vaccine dose. The method behind the library was the immunoSEQ multiplex PCR assay. In its TCRdb copy, this immuneACCESS table keeps in-frame sequences only and misses some clones. Where compared with another copy, unresolved V genes explain less than half of these, and the others have no known cause. The sample table holds roughly 140,000 clones, of which 92% were seen once. The ten largest account for 9.3% of the sample. Sequencing used peripheral blood, obtained 28 days after the second AZD1222 dose. These receptors all stem from an adult who received the AZD1222 COVID-19 vaccine.

The chain recombines TRBV10-2 with TRBJ2-3; 8 bases match TRBD2. V dropped 4 bases and J dropped 5; count of bases not matched to a gene: 5. This CDR3 has 14 residues. Germline CDR1 reads WSHSY; CDR2 reads SAAADI. The CDR3 is CASSVSGVGDTQYF. For the CDR3, the DNA is TGCGCCAGCAGTGTTAGCGGGGTAGGAGATACGCAGTATTTT.

This clone was picked up one time. The V gene is TRBV27, the J gene TRBJ1-5; D gene uncertain. Trimming cost V 3 bases and J 3 bases, with 9 bases left between them. The germline V gene encodes CDR1 MNHEY and CDR2 SMNVEV (reference sequence). The CDR3 is 14 residues long. In nucleotides, the CDR3 is TGTGCCAGCAGTTTTGGTGGGGACAATCAGCCCCAGCATTTT. Its translation: CASSFGGDNQPQHF.

The chain combines TRBV6-5 with TRBJ1-1; 8 nucleotides match TRBD1. The CDR3 contains 15 residues. Germline V gene lookup returns CDR1 MNHEY and CDR2 SVGAGI. The V and J ends lost 7 bases and 1 base, in that order; junction bases with no gene match: 8. CDR3 in amino acids: CASIHTGTGNTEAFF. The CDR3 DNA is TGTGCCAGCATCCATACCGGGACAGGGAACACTGAAGCTTTCTTT.

This rearrangement joins TRBV4-2 to TRBJ1-5; D unclear. CDR3 size: 14 residues. Germline CDR1 and CDR2: LGHNA and YNFKEQ. V was trimmed by 0 bases and J by 2 bases, leaving 5 bases between them. The CDR3 loop reads CASSQDQGNQPQHF. The CDR3 region has the DNA TGTGCCAGCAGCCAAGATCAAGGCAATCAGCCCCAGCATTTT.

The CDR3 nucleotides read TGTGCCAGCAGTTCACAGGGGGCAACCGAGCAGTACTTC. This gives the protein CASSSQGATEQYF. The chain uses TRBV27 and TRBJ2-7, with 9 bases matching TRBD1. Germline CDR1 MNHEY, CDR2 SMNVEV (reference sequence). The ends lost 4 bases at V and 6 bases at J; junction bases unmatched: 4. CDR3 size: 13 residues.

The chain links TRBV13 to TRBJ1-1, with a tentative D call TRBD1 (5 bases). The CDR3 is made up of 14 amino acids. Germline assignment: CDR1 PRHDT and CDR2 FYEKMQ (reference sequence). Trimming shortened V by 5 bases and J by 3 bases, and 13 bases separated the two germline ends. CDR3 loop: CASSPRGDYTEAFF. The CDR3 DNA sequence: TGTGCCAGCAGCCCCCGGGGGGACTACACTGAAGCTTTCTTT.

The V gene is TRBV29-1, the J gene TRBJ2-1, with D possibly being TRBD2 (5 bases). Trimming removed 4 bases from V and 3 bases from J, with 16 bases in between. This CDR3 spans 15 amino acids. Looked up from germline, CDR1 is SQVTM and CDR2 is ANQGSEA. In DNA, the CDR3 is TGCAGCGTTGTGACTACCCGATCGATCTACAATGAGCAGTTCTTC. This gives the protein CSVVTTRSIYNEQFF.

The rearrangement links TRBV13 to TRBJ2-1; a possible D gene is TRBD2 (5 bases). This CDR3 is built from 14 residues. Germline V lookup: CDR1 PRHDT, CDR2 FYEKMQ (reference sequence). Trimming took 0 bases from V and 7 from J, leaving 10 bases between them. CDR3 amino acids: CASSLGDFRNEQFF. The DNA of the CDR3 is TGTGCCAGCAGCTTAGGGGACTTCCGTAATGAGCAGTTCTTC.

Concerning this clone: Sequence at one end of the junction differs from germline and may be a read error. V and J are TRBV7-7 and TRBJ2-5; 8 nucleotides match TRBD2. The CDR3 is 14 residues long. Germline V gene sequence: CDR1 SSHAT, CDR2 FNYEAQ (reference sequence). CDR3 sequence reads: CASSPSAGGKTQYF. Written as DNA, the CDR3 is TGTGCTAGCAGCCCCTCGGCGGGGGGAAAGACCCAGTACTTC.

The V gene is TRBV7-9, the J gene TRBJ1-3, with 7 positions matching TRBD1. From germline, CDR1 is SEHNR and CDR2 FQNEAQ (reference sequence). The V gene end was trimmed by 0 bases and the J gene end by 4 bases; junction bases not matched to a gene: 6. The CDR3 loop spans 16 amino acids. DNA of the CDR3: TGTGCCAGCAGCTTAGCATCAACAGGGGTAGGAAACACCATATATTTT. This translates into CASSLASTGVGNTIYF.

The CDR3 bases are TGTGCCAGCAGCTTAGGGCTTGGACAGGGCCTCTATTATGGCTACACCTTC. Encoded protein: CASSLGLGQGLYYGYTF. The chain carries TRBV7-9 and TRBJ1-2; 8 bases agree with TRBD1. The CDR3 length is 17 residues. The junction had 12 bases not matched to a gene; V was cut back by 1 base and J by 5 bases. The germline V gene has CDR1 SEHNR and CDR2 FQNEAQ (reference sequence).

This chain connects TRBV9 to TRBJ1-1; possibly TRBD1 for D (5 bases). Germline V gene lookup returns CDR1 SGDLS and CDR2 YYNGEE. The CDR3 runs 15 residues. Trimming removed 2 bases from V and 1 base from J, with 12 bases in between. The CDR3: CASSVRGGRNTEAFF. CDR3 in DNA: TGTGCCAGCAGCGTTCGCGGGGGGAGGAACACTGAAGCTTTCTTT.

J is TRBJ1-1 and V is TRBV3-1 (or the pseudogene TRBV3-2); D might be TRBD1 (5 bases). This CDR3 is 13 amino acids long. Trimming took 6 bases from V and 6 from J, leaving 14 bases between them. Germline assignment: CDR1 LGHDT and CDR2 YNNKEL (reference sequence). CDR3 loop: CASSQLRGAEAFF. The CDR3 DNA reads TGTGCCAGCAGTCAACTAAGGGGCGCTGAAGCTTTCTTT.

The gene calls are TRBV6-5 and TRBJ1-1; weak D call: TRBD1 (5 bases). The CDR3 contains 15 residues. The V gene lost 7 bases and the J gene lost 4 bases, with 19 bases spanning the gap. Per the germline V gene, CDR1 is MNHEY and CDR2 is SVGAGI. The CDR3 nucleotides read TGTGCCAGCAATCCGTCGTCAGGGTCTTTCACTGAAGCTTTCTTT. Encoded protein: CASNPSSGSFTEAFF.

The rearrangement uses TRBV11-1 and TRBJ1-4, with D unclear. The CDR3 length is 13 residues. Germline-derived CDR1 and CDR2 are SGHAT and FQDESV (reference sequence). V lost 3 bases and J lost 1, with 3 bases in between. The CDR3 region is CASSFQTNEKLFF. The DNA for the CDR3 is TGTGCCAGCAGCTTCCAAACTAATGAAAAACTGTTTTTT.

V gene TRBV28 combines with J gene TRBJ2-4, with TRBD1 identical over 9 bases. CDR1 and CDR2 (germline): MDHEN, SYDVKM. The CDR3 spans 14 residues. Trimming at V came to 2 bases and at J to 8 bases, leaving 4 bases not matched to a gene. As DNA, the CDR3 is TGTGCCAGCAGTTTAGAAGGGGACAGGGACATTCAGTACTTC. This translates into CASSLEGDRDIQYF.

The chain recombines TRBV18 with TRBJ2-1, with 9 nucleotides matching TRBD2. The CDR3 is made up of 16 amino acids. The junction had 10 bases not matched to a gene; V was cut back by 2 bases and J by 8 bases. Germline V CDR1 and CDR2: KGHSH, LQKENI. The CDR3 sequence is CASSPRTSDMGDEQFF. CDR3 nucleotides: TGTGCCAGCTCACCAAGGACTAGCGACATGGGCGATGAGCAGTTCTTC.

As concerns this clone: The junction differs from germline at one of its ends, possibly a read error. This chain connects TRBV30 to TRBJ1-2, with D maybe TRBD1 (6 bases). CDR3 length: 11 amino acids. Germline-derived CDR1 and CDR2 are GTSNPN and SVGIG (reference sequence). The CDR3, as DNA: TGTGCCTGGAGTGTACGGTGGGACAAGTACTTC. Its protein product is CAWSVRWDKYF.

The V gene is TRBV14, the J gene TRBJ1-2; 8 nucleotides match TRBD1. The V segment lost 0 bases and the J segment 6 bases; nucleotides outside the gene matches: 3. Germline-derived CDR1 and CDR2 are SGHDN and FVKESK. This CDR3 region has 14 residues. The CDR3 sequence is CASSQEYRGDGYTF. The DNA of the CDR3 is TGTGCCAGCAGCCAAGAATACAGGGGGGATGGCTACACCTTC.

The chain employs TRBV27 and TRBJ1-3; D unclear. The CDR3 has 15 amino acids. V was trimmed by 4 bases and J by 2 bases, leaving 12 bases between them. CDR1 and CDR2 (germline): MNHEY, SMNVEV (reference sequence). The chain's CDR3 is CASSSGRSPGNTIYF. The CDR3 region has the DNA TGTGCCAGCAGTTCGGGGAGGTCTCCTGGAAACACCATATATTTT.

By sample fraction, this clone is large. This chain connects TRBV28 to TRBJ2-7, with TRBD2 matching 14 bases. CDR1 MDHEN and CDR2 SYDVKM come from the germline V gene. J was trimmed by 3 bases and V by 5 bases; bases with no gene match: 9. The CDR3 runs 17 residues. The CDR3 loop is CASSRRLAGGPLYEQYV. As DNA, the CDR3 is TGTGCCAGCAGTCGTCGACTAGCGGGGGGGCCCCTCTACGAGCAGTACGTC.

The chain employs TRBV7-9 and TRBJ1-1; the match to TRBD1 covers 7 bases. Germline V gene lookup returns CDR1 SEHNR and CDR2 FQNEAQ (reference sequence). This CDR3 is built from 15 residues. Unmatched junction bases numbered 7, after V lost 5 bases and J lost 1 base. The CDR3 spells CASSPTGAANTEAFF. CDR3 sequence (DNA): TGTGCCAGCAGCCCTACAGGGGCGGCGAACACTGAAGCTTTCTTT. Filled out from reference TRBV7-9 and TRBJ1-1, the complete variable domain reads DTGVSQNPRHKITKRGQNVTFRCDPISEHNRLYWYRQTLGQGPEFLTYFQNEAQLEKSRLLSDRFSAERPKGSFSTLEIQRTEQGDSAMYLCASSPTGAANTEAFFGQGTRLTVV.

The chain links TRBV19 to TRBJ1-1, with 7 bases that match TRBD1. J was trimmed by 5 bases and V by 6 bases; bases with no gene match: 12. Looked up from germline, CDR1 is LNHDA and CDR2 is SQIVND (reference sequence). The CDR3 length is 15 residues. The CDR3 DNA follows: TGTGCCAGTAGGCTTGACAGGGCGGACGGAACTGAAGCTTTCTTT. Its translation is CASRLDRADGTEAFF.

The V and J genes are TRBV5-4 and TRBJ2-5, with unresolved D. CDR1 is SGHNT and CDR2 is YYREEE in the germline V gene (reference sequence). V was pared by 4 bases and J by 1 base, with 14 bases between. This CDR3 contains 15 residues. The DNA of the CDR3 is TGTGCCAGCAGCGCCCCAGCCTCCCGCCAAGAGACCCAGTACTTC. Encoded protein: CASSAPASRQETQYF. Full variable domain (outside the CDR3, taken from reference TRBV5-4 and TRBJ2-5): ETGVTQSPTHLIKTRGQQVTLRCSSQSGHNTVSWYQQALGQGPQFIFQYYREEENGRGNFPPRFSGLQFPNYSSELNVNALELDDSALYLCASSAPASRQETQYFGPGTRLLVL.